This T cell receptor (beta chain) was documented in a study of regulatory T cells in long-lasting Graves disease. Study in general: Newly diagnosed Graves' patients had under 3 months of antithyroid drugs.

Study-wide results and caveats: Possibly, too few samples lowered accuracy.

Relying on iRepertoire HTBI primers and Arm-PCR of CDR3 regions, the team built TCR beta libraries. MiXCR, run by TCRdb on the multiplex PCR reads, gives a single entry per CDR3 protein. Of over 300,000 distinct CDR3 sequences in the sample, roughly 16% were seen once. V was clipped by 5 bases and J by 6 bases; unmatched bases: 11. CDR3 length equals 16 residues. In germline, CDR1 is KGHDR, CDR2 SFDVKD. In the case of this clonotype: Its antigen is unidentified.

Indicated time point: newly diagnosed GD, antithyroid drugs for less than 3 months. RNA from PBMCs was the source of the TCR library. Material: peripheral blood mononuclear cells (PBMCs), obtained at new diagnosis, from a patient treated with antithyroid drugs. This receptor was obtained from a female donor with Graves disease. The rearrangement uses TRBV24-1 and TRBJ2-7, with 11 bases aligning to TRBD2. The CDR3 loop reads CATSVRLAGRGAEQYF. In DNA form, the CDR3 reads TGTGCCACCAGTGTAAGACTAGCGGGACGAGGGGCCGAGCAGTACTTC.